This T cell receptor beta chain was recorded in a study of shared clonotypes between healthy human individuals. Several immunoSEQ 96-well plates shared each subset's DNA, each plate a replicate. Method: immunoSEQ multiplex PCR; TCRdb's copy keeps in-frame clones and lacks some. The sample contains a few million clones, around 90% of which appear only once. The CDR3 is 15 amino acids. Germline V gene sequence: CDR1 MNHEY, CDR2 SMNVEV (reference sequence). Trimming took 2 bases from V and 6 from J, leaving 13 bases between them. V gene TRBV27 combines with J gene TRBJ2-2, with a weak D call TRBD1 (5 bases). The sequenced sample was naive CD4+ T cells sorted from blood. Subset of the sample: CD45RA+ positively selected. This clonotype originated in a man younger than 35 in good health. In nucleotides, the CDR3 is TGTGCCAGCAGTTTAGCCAGGGTAGGACCCGGGGAGCTGTTTTTT. Amino acids: CASSLARVGPGELFF.